This T cell receptor (beta chain) was profiled in a study of beta chain features in type 1 diabetes. Findings and caveats of the study: Moderately but significantly shorter TCRB CDR3s were found in Type 1 diabetes patients in all four CD4+ subsets.

In total, each donor contributed a single heparinised blood draw that averaged about 110 mL. This clone has just a few counts. Its cognate antigen is unknown. cDNA synthesis used the whole RNA isolate, giving expressed TCRB sequences. Sequencing was performed with immunoSEQ multiplex PCR; in TCRdb, only in-frame clones are kept and a portion is missing. This sample has more than 300,000 clones; roughly a tenth occur once, and the top ten carry about 0.6%. The TCR was taken from a man in his thirties or forties with type 1 diabetes. The sequenced material came from central memory CD4+ T cells from blood.

The CDR3 nucleotides read TGTGCCAGCAGCGTTCGACAGGGCGGGGAGACCCAGTACTTC. Translating it yields CASSVRQGGETQYF. V and J are TRBV2 and TRBJ2-5; 7 bases are shared with TRBD1. CDR1 and CDR2 (germline): SNHLY, FYNNEI. V dropped 6 bases and J dropped 5; count of bases not matched to a gene: 9. CDR3 size: 14 residues.